Here is one T cell receptor beta chain with its context. It lacks a known antigen. No per-base quality is available; no much larger clone lies one base away. The treatment or condition tag for this specimen amounts to: allogeneic hematopoietic cell transplantation with graft depleted of TCRalphabeta T cells and CD19 B cells. The transplant recipients were children given TCRalphabeta/CD19-depleted allogeneic hematopoietic cell grafts. Library preparation employed PCR. Sequencing relied on an Illumina HiSeq 2500. To normalize quantification of the TCRbeta repertoire, the TCR libraries were built with molecular barcoding that relied on unique molecular identifiers. Using fastp trimming at Q25 and MiXCR clonotype assembly, TCRdb reanalyzed the public sequencing data and kept in-frame beta chains. Entries that share a CDR3 protein sequence are merged under the most common genes and DNA. In all, the sample holds approximately 110,000 distinct CDR3 sequences, and 10% of those were seen once. Under 35% of the sample is in the top ten clones.

This entry is derived from a study of T-cell reconstitution after alpha-beta-depleted transplantation in children (dated by TCRdb to 2016 to 2017). Turning to the overall study: T-cell immune reconstitution after TCRalphabeta/CD19-depleted allogeneic hematopoietic cell transplantation in children was quantitatively tracked in the study by means of TCR repertoire profiling.

The paper as a whole reports these results and caveats: The high TCRbeta diversity at day 60 in some patients was ascribed to recipient T cells and intrathymic progenitors that had survived conditioning. Apparently early alphabetaT-cell count recovery about two months after transplant reportedly relied on only several hundred rapidly expanded clones derived from non-depleted graft cells. Over subsequent months, a decline in hyperexpanded clone frequencies was noted, and after one year, T-cell counts and TCRbeta diversity were mostly ascribed to newly produced T cells.

The receptor was isolated from a boy younger than 10 with acute lymphoblastic leukemia, due to receive a stem cell transplant. Source: PBMCs, taken before TCRalphabeta/CD19-depleted stem cell transplant.

The DNA is as follows: TGTGCCATTAGCGCGGGAGGAGATACGCAGTATTTT. Translated, it gives CAISAGGDTQYF. The chain joins TRBV10-3 to TRBJ2-3; TRBD2 matches 8 bases in the middle. CDR1 and CDR2 are read off the germline V gene as ENHRY and SYGVKD. V loses 9 bases at its end and J loses 5 bases; junction bases beyond the gene matches: 4. Inclusive of the bounding cysteine and phenylalanine, the CDR3 is 12 residues long. Only CDR3 DNA remains: 36 bases, in frame from the first base.